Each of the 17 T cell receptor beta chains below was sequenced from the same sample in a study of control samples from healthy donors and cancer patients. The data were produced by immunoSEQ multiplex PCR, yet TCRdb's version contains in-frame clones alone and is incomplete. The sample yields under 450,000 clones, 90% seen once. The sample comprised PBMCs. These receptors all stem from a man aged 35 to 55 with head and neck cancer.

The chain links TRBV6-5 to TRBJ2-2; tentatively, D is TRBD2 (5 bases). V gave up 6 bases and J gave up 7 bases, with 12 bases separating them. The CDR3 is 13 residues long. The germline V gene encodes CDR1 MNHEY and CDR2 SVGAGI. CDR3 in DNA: TGTGCCAGCAGCCCCGGGGTCATCGGGGAGCTGTTTTTT. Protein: CASSPGVIGELFF.

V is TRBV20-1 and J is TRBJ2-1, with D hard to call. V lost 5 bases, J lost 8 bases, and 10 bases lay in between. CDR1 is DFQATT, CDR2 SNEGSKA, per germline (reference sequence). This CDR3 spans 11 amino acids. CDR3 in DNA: TGCAGTGCTCCTCAATTGGATGAGCAGTTCTTC. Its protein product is CSAPQLDEQFF.

The CDR3 protein is CASATGSNQPQHF. CDR3 sequence (DNA): TGTGCCAGCGCGACCGGTAGCAATCAGCCCCAGCATTTT. The V gene is TRBV18, the J gene TRBJ1-5; no definite D call. The length of the CDR3 is 13 residues. With 8 bases removed from V and 0 bases from J, the gap between germline ends came to 8 bases. The germline CDR1 and CDR2 sequences are KGHSH and LQKENI.

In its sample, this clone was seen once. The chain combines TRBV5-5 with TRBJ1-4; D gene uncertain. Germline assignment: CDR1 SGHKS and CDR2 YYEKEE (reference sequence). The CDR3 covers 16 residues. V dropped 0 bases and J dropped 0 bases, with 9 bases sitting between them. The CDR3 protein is CASSLDGSATNEKLFF. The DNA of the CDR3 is TGTGCCAGCAGCTTGGACGGTAGCGCAACTAATGAAAAACTGTTTTTT. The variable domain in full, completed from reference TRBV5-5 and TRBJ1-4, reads DAGVTQSPTHLIKTRGQQVTLRCSPISGHKSVSWYQQVLGQGPQFIFQYYEKEERGRGNFPDRFSARQFPNYSSELNVNALLLGDSALYLCASSLDGSATNEKLFFGSGTQLSVL.

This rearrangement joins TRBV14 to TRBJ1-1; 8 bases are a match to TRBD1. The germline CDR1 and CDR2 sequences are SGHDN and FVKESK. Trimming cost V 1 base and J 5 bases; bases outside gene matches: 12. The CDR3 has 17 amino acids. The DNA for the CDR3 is TGTGCCAGCAGCCAAGTTGCAGGCAGGGGGCCGACGACTGAAGCTTTCTTT. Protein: CASSQVAGRGPTTEAFF.

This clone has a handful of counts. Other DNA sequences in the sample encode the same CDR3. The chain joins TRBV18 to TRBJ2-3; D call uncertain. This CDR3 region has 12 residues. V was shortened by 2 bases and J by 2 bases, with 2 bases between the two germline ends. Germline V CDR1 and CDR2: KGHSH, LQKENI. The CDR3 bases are TGTGCCAGCTCACCAGTCACAGATACGCAGTATTTT. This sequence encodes CASSPVTDTQYF.

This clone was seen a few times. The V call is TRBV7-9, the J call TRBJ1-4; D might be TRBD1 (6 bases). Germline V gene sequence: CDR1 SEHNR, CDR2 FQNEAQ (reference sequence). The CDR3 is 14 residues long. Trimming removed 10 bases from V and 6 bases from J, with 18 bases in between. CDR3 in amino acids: CATRTAGGDEKLFF. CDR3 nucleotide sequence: TGTGCCACCCGGACAGCGGGAGGTGATGAAAAACTGTTTTTT.

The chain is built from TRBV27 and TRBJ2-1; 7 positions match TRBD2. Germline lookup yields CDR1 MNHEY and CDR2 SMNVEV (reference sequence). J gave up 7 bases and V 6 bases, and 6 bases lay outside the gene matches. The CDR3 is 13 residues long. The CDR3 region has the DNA TGTGCCAGCAGCACCGGGCGGGGGAATGAGCAGTTCTTC. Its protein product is CASSTGRGNEQFF.

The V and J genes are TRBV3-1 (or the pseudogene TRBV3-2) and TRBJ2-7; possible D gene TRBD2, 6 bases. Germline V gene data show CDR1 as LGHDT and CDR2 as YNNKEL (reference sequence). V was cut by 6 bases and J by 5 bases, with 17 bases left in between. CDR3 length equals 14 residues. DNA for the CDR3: TGTGCCAGCAGTCACGGGAGCGGAACTAACGAGCAGTACTTC. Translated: CASSHGSGTNEQYF.

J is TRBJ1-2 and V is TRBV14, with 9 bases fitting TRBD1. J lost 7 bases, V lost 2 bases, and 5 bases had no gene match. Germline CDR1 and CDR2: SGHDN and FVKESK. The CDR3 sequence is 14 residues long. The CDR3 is CASSQWGQGGGYTF. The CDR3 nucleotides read TGTGCCAGCAGCCAATGGGGACAGGGCGGTGGCTACACCTTC.

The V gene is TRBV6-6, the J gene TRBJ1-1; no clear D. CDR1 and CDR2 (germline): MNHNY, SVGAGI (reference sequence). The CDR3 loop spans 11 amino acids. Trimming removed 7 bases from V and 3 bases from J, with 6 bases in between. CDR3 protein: CASTRDTEAFF. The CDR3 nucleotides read TGTGCCAGCACCCGGGACACTGAAGCTTTCTTT.

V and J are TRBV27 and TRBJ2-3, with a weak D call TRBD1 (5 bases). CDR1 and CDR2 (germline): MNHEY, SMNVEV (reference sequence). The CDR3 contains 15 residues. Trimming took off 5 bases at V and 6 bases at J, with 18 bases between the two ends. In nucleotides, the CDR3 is TGTGCCAGCAGTCCCGACAGAATCAAAGGGGATACGCAGTATTTT. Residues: CASSPDRIKGDTQYF.

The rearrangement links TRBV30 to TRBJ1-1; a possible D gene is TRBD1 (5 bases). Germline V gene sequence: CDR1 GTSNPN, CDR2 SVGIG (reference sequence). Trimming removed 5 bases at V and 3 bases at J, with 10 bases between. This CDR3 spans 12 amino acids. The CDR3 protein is CAWADIHTEAFF. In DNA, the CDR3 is TGTGCCTGGGCGGACATCCACACTGAAGCTTTCTTT.

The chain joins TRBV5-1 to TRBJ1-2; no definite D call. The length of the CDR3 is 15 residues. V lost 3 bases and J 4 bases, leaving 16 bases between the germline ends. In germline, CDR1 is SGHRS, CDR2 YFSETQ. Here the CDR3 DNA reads TGCGCCAGCAGCTCGGGTGGGGTTTCGGGCTATGGCTACACCTTC. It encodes CASSSGGVSGYGYTF.

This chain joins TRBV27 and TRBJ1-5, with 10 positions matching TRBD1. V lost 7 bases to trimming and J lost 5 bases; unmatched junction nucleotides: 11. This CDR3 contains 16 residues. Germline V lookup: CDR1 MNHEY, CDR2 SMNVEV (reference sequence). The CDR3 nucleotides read TGTGCCAGCAACCCTTTAGGACAGGGGGGACATCAGCCCCAGCATTTT. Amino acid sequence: CASNPLGQGGHQPQHF.

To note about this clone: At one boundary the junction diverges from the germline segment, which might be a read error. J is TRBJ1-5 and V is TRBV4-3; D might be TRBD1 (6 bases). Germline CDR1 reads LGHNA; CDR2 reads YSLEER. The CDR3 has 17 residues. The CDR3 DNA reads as TGCGCCACCAGCCAAGATAGAAGCGGGGAGGGGGGGGAGCCCCAGCATTTT. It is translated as CATSQDRSGEGGEPQHF.

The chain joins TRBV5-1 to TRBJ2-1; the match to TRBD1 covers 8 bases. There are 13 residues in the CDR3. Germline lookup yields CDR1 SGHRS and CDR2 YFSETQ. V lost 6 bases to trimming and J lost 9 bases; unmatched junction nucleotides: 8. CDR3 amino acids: CASTQSDRGEQFF. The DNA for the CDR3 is TGCGCCAGCACCCAATCAGACAGGGGTGAGCAGTTCTTC. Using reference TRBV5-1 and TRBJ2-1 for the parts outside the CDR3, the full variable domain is KAGVTQTPRYLIKTRGQQVTLSCSPISGHRSVSWYQQTPGQGLQFLFEYFSETQRNKGNFPGRFSGRQFSNSRSEMNVSTLELGDSALYLCASTQSDRGEQFFGPGTRLTVL.